These T cell receptor beta chains were read from a single sample in a study of blood T cell repertoires in COVID-19. Clones were sequenced by immunoSEQ multiplex PCR, and TCRdb holds only the in-frame ones, with some missing. Altogether roughly 120,000 clones are present, approximately 85% being singletons, with the ten largest covering just over 5.5%. Sample: peripheral blood. The source of these receptors is a woman in her sixties or seventies with COVID-19, enrolled during active disease. CDR3s leave out the opening cysteine and the closing phenylalanine or tryptophan. Each record gives: V gene, CDR3 length, J gene, CDR3 protein.

V: TRBV5-1; length: 13; J: TRBJ2-7; CDR3: ASSLGDTGSYEQY
V: TRBV6-6; length: 11; J: TRBJ2-1; CDR3: ASSGDRGNEQF
V: TRBV6-5; length: 12; J: TRBJ1-1; CDR3: ASSLPGGRAEAF
V: TRBV5-1; length: 11; J: TRBJ1-1; CDR3: ASSFSPGREAF
V: TRBV7-9; length: 13; J: TRBJ2-5; CDR3: ASSLQGAGGETQY
V: TRBV24-1; length: 13; J: TRBJ2-1; CDR3: ATSDAGTPYNEQF
V: TRBV7-6; length: 14; J: TRBJ2-1; CDR3: ASSSRRGGLYNEQF
V: TRBV29-1; length: 12; J: TRBJ2-7; CDR3: SVTDRGLSYEQY
V: TRBV19; length: 15; J: TRBJ1-5; CDR3: ASSRLITGKGNQPQH
V: TRBV19; length: 13; J: TRBJ1-3; CDR3: ASSGQPHSGNTIY
V: TRBV6-5; length: 14; J: TRBJ1-5; CDR3: ASSYSGTPSNQPQH
V: TRBV3-1/TRBV3-2; length: 13; J: TRBJ1-4; CDR3: ASSQQVATNEKLF
V: TRBV10-3; length: 13; J: TRBJ1-6; CDR3: AISQGQLPNSPLH
V: TRBV5-1; length: 11; J: TRBJ1-1; CDR3: ASRKDAGAEAF
V: TRBV2; length: 12; J: TRBJ1-5; CDR3: ASSEQGGNQPQH
V: TRBV5-1; length: 11; J: TRBJ2-1; CDR3: ASRLTSSYEQF
V: TRBV5-1; length: 14; J: TRBJ2-6; CDR3: ASSFRGGAGANVLT
V: TRBV27; length: 13; J: TRBJ1-4; CDR3: ASTPRGSPNEKLF
V: TRBV5-8; length: 12; J: TRBJ1-1; CDR3: ASSLVQGGTEAF
V: TRBV19; length: 13; J: TRBJ2-5; CDR3: ASSISLSRGQTQY
V: TRBV3-1/TRBV3-2; length: 12; J: TRBJ1-1; CDR3: ASSQDLANTEAF
V: TRBV2; length: 12; J: TRBJ1-1; CDR3: ASRAGIVDTEAF
V: TRBV5-1; length: 12; J: TRBJ2-7; CDR3: ASSLAGIPYEQY
V: TRBV19; length: 13; J: TRBJ1-2; CDR3: ASSTRTGSNYGYT
V: TRBV5-1; length: 14; J: TRBJ1-2; CDR3: ASSLAHTGAHYGYT
V: TRBV7-3; length: 14; J: TRBJ2-2; CDR3: ASSQGTSGGPGELF
V: TRBV7-7; length: 14; J: TRBJ2-2; CDR3: ASSLLGGWNTGELF
V: TRBV10-3; length: 13; J: TRBJ2-2; CDR3: AIRMGLANTGELF
V: TRBV29-1; length: 10; J: TRBJ2-1; CDR3: SGGRGSYEQF
V: TRBV5-1; length: 14; J: TRBJ2-1; CDR3: ASSSFRDRGSNEQF
V: TRBV5-4; length: 10; J: TRBJ2-7; CDR3: ASSNQGYEQY